This TCR beta chain was captured in a study of T-cell memory formation after mild COVID-19. Study information: Largely, the TCR clusters proved donor specific.

The CDR3 spans 15 residues. Trimming took 4 bases from V and 2 from J, leaving 12 bases between them. Germline CDR1 is MGHRA and CDR2 is YSYEKL. General observations from the study: Day 15 to 85 contracting clones showed balanced CD4/CD8; day 15 to 37 expanders favored CD4+. CM and EM subsets held most contracting CD4+ clones; EMRA held CD8+ ones.

With regard to this clonotype: Its antigen remains unidentified.

TCRdb reanalysed the 5' RACE reads using MiXCR and keeps one entry per CDR3 protein. The sample comprises about 260,000 distinct CDR3 sequences, approximately 8.4% of which are singletons, and approximately 23% rests with the top ten. Sequencing was carried out using PBMCs or a T cell subset sorted from them (not recorded which). The V and J genes are TRBV4-1 and TRBJ1-5; D unclear. The receptor was isolated from a man aged 18 to 29 who had mild COVID-19 (a few samples of this study predate the infection). Cell type and time point are not known. For the CDR3, the DNA is TGCGCCAGCAGCCTCGGCTTAGGGCGCAATCAGCCCCAGCATTTT. It translates to CASSLGLGRNQPQHF.